Sequencing of this T cell receptor beta chain was carried out in a study of T cells expressing NK-cell markers. The study's findings and limits: A range of about 1.0-8% of CD8+ T cells consisted of dominant NKG2C+ clonotypes in about six donors. Whether expanded NKG2C+ T cell clones recognized HCMV stayed uncertain.

Germline lookup yields CDR1 GTSNPN and CDR2 SVGIG (reference sequence). The CDR3 is 13 amino acids. From its re-call of the 5' RACE reads, TCRdb lists each CDR3 protein once, without DNA. The sample totals fewer than 300,000 distinct CDR3 sequences. For this clonotype: Its antigen is as yet unknown.

This chain links TRBV30 with TRBJ1-5; TCRdb lists TRBD1, though no DNA is available to test this call. The sequenced sample was blood T cells: a sorted CD56 or NKG2C T cell subset, CD4+ or CD8+ T cells, or bulk PBMC T cells (not recorded which). This clonotype was obtained from a woman aged 18 to 69 in good health. The CDR3 here is CAWSGGGRQPQHF.